The 8 T cell receptor beta chains below come from one sample, sequenced in a study of radiation and T cells in renal cell carcinoma (TCRdb year 2020). Library construction relied on the immunoSEQ multiplex PCR assay. TCRdb re-hosts the immuneACCESS table, in-frame sequences only. Its copies lack some clones; in the studies checked, an unresolved V gene accounts for under half of them, and the cause for the rest is not known. Present in this sample are roughly 100,000 clones, 65% to 90% of which were seen just once. The ten largest clones represent roughly 8% of the sample. The time point label on this specimen signifies: baseline pretreatment blood. The sample's treatment or condition label is to be understood as: 15 Gy SBRT to primary tumor, nephrectomy 4 weeks later. Sequencing was performed on blood, taken from a patient whose treatment included radiotherapy and nephrectomy. The source of these receptors is a man in his fifties with renal cell carcinoma.

V gene TRBV30 combines with J gene TRBJ2-7; the match to TRBD2 covers 7 bases. CDR3 size: 14 residues. Germline CDR1 reads GTSNPN; CDR2 reads SVGIG (reference sequence). V lost 1 base to trimming and J lost 5 bases; unmatched junction nucleotides: 8. CDR3 nucleotides: TGTGCCTGGAGTGGAGGACTAGAAGTTGACGAGCAGTACTTC. The encoded protein is CAWSGGLEVDEQYF.

The chain is built from TRBV5-4 and TRBJ2-3, with D perhaps matching TRBD1 or TRBD2 (5 bases each). This CDR3 has 16 amino acids. Germline V gene data show CDR1 as SGHNT and CDR2 as YYREEE (reference sequence). Trimming took off 4 bases at V and 0 bases at J, with 15 bases between the two ends. The CDR3: CASSPFRGASTDTQYF. The CDR3 bases are TGTGCCAGCAGCCCTTTCCGGGGCGCGAGCACAGATACGCAGTATTTT.

This sequence joins TRBV2 and TRBJ2-5, with 9 bases matching TRBD1. V gave up 4 bases and J gave up 3 bases; unmatched junction bases: 6. The germline gives CDR1 SNHLY, CDR2 FYNNEI. This CDR3 contains 15 residues. The CDR3 loop reads CASSADRGGEETQYF. The CDR3, as DNA: TGTGCCAGCAGTGCGGACAGGGGAGGAGAAGAGACCCAGTACTTC. The variable domain in full, with the rest retrieved from reference TRBV2 and TRBJ2-5, is EPEVTQTPSHQVTQMGQEVILRCVPISNHLYFYWYRQILGQKVEFLVSFYNNEISEKSEIFDDQFSVERPDGSNFTLKIRSTKLEDSAMYFCASSADRGGEETQYFGPGTRLLVL.

The chain couples TRBV15 to TRBJ2-7; 9 bases line up with TRBD1. This CDR3 region has 15 residues. J gave up 4 bases and V 4 bases, and 8 bases lay outside the gene matches. The V gene's germline CDR1 is LNHNV and CDR2 YYDKDF (reference sequence). DNA of the CDR3: TGTGCCACCAGCAAAGAACAGGGGGCGGCGTACGAGCAGTACTTC. Residues: CATSKEQGAAYEQYF.

The chain links TRBV5-4 to TRBJ2-2, with TRBD1 as a possible D gene (5 bases). From germline, CDR1 is SGHNT and CDR2 YYREEE (reference sequence). The CDR3 is 15 amino acids. The V end was cut by 2 bases, the J end by 6 bases, with 14 bases between. CDR3 coding DNA: TGTGCCAGCAGCTTTGGCAGGGTAGGCGCCGGGGAGCTGTTTTTT. Amino acid sequence: CASSFGRVGAGELFF.

The chain is built from TRBV30 and TRBJ1-2; possible D gene TRBD1, 6 bases. V lost 5 bases, J lost 2 bases, and 12 bases lay in between. The V gene's germline CDR1 is GTSNPN and CDR2 SVGIG (reference sequence). This CDR3 region has 13 residues. The CDR3 nucleotides read TGTGCCTGGGGAGGGACACCCAACTATGGCTACACCTTC. The encoded protein is CAWGGTPNYGYTF.

This chain uses TRBV7-2 with TRBJ1-2; D unresolved. The CDR3 is 15 amino acids. The germline V and J ends were trimmed by 0 bases and 4 bases, with 12 bases remaining between them. Germline V gene sequence: CDR1 SGHTA, CDR2 FQGNSA. Here the CDR3 DNA reads TGTGCCAGCAGCTTAGCTTCGGTAGGAGCCTATGGCTACACCTTC. It codes for CASSLASVGAYGYTF.

The chain employs TRBV27 and TRBJ2-1; D unclear. Trimming cost V 4 bases and J 7 bases, with 8 bases left between them. The CDR3 loop spans 12 amino acids. Germline assignment: CDR1 MNHEY and CDR2 SMNVEV (reference sequence). CDR3 loop: CASSSAGNEQFF. The DNA of the CDR3 is TGTGCCAGCAGTTCCGCCGGGAATGAGCAGTTCTTC.